The present T cell receptor (beta chain) was sequenced within a study of blood T cell repertoires in COVID-19 (dated by TCRdb to 2020 to 2021). With regard to the full study: Collaborator samples came from the United States, Italy and Spain and covered acute and convalescent phases of COVID-19. The material from the prospective study consisted of cDNA or gDNA derived from T cells, B-cell-depleted T cells, or PBMCs. Subjects who had been exposed to COVID-19, were actively infected with it, or had recovered from it provided the deeply sampled blood TCRbeta repertoires that made up the dataset. The repertoires were released in a freely available public database intended as a resource for research on the immune response to SARS-CoV-2. Samples came from the ongoing ImmuneRACE study (first 160 participants) plus 1,254 subjects from 6 global collaborators. Sample metadata almost always included a de-identified subject ID, COVID-19 status, age in years and sex. Where available, HLA class I and class II types were obtained from metadata supplied by the sample provider rather than from assay-based typing.

With regard to this clone: No cognate antigen has been identified for it. Per-nucleotide qualities are absent, and no much larger clonotype sits a single base away.

Broad study findings and their caveats: The amount of clinical and demographic metadata varied by source and participant and was provided uncurated.

V lost 7 bases and J lost 3 bases; the stretch between them is 9 bases long. Measured from the cysteine to the phenylalanine, the CDR3 is 13 residues long. The sequence is cut down to CDR3 DNA, 39 bases in frame from base 1. The immunoSEQ Assay, a bias-controlled multiplex PCR, was used to amplify TCRbeta CDR3 regions from genomic DNA. Turning to the authors' computational methods: The number of nucleated cells in each sample was estimated by amplification of reference gene primers within the assay. Sequence reads were collapsed and filtered to measure the absolute abundance of every unique TCRbeta CDR3 rearrangement. For each sample, productive Simpson clonality was calculated by taking the square root of Simpson's diversity index across productive rearrangements. TCRdb stores this immuneACCESS table with in-frame sequences only. Part of the clones is absent; in the studies checked, under half of the shortfall reflects unresolved V genes, and no reason is known for the rest. D and trimming come from the DNA, and the V and J calls and clone size come from that table. The sample has some 190,000 clones on record, roughly 88% of them singletons. The top ten clones comprise about 6.8% of the sample.

Another Seattle source contributed samples from volunteer blood donors who had recovered from COVID-19. Each collaborating institution followed its own protocols to collect whole blood in K2EDTA tubes. For TCRbeta analysis, collaborators shipped samples in one of three forms: frozen whole blood, isolated PBMCs, or DNA extracted from either of those sample types. Rearrangement joined TRBV12-3 or TRBV12-4 to TRBJ2-2; the D region possibly corresponds to TRBD1 (5 bases align). The source material was peripheral blood. The sequence derives from a middle-aged woman who had recovered from COVID-19. The nucleotides are TGTGCCAGCAATCAGGGCTACACCGGGGAGCTGTTTTTT. This translates into CASNQGYTGELFF.